Listed below are T cell receptor beta chains from one sample, sequenced in a study of identical twins. Each CDR3 protein gets one entry after TCRdb re-called the 5' RACE reads with MiXCR. This sample has around 650,000 distinct CDR3 sequences; roughly 7.1% occur once, and the top ten carry about 1.6%. The same sample was also used in a study of yellow fever vaccine responses in identical twins.

Sequencing input: PBMCs. These receptors originate from a woman aged 18-29 years in good health. Both conserved end residues are part of each CDR3. The order of the fields is CDR3 DNA, CDR3 protein, D gene, V gene, J gene, clone size. The D gene is left open where the match is weak. Only some rows state a clone size, as once, few, many or a class for expanded clones.

CDR3 DNA: TGTGCCAGCAGTTATGGAACAGGACAGGGTTCGTCTGGTACGCAGTATTTT
CDR3 protein: CASSYGTGQGSSGTQYF
D gene: TRBD1
V gene: TRBV6-5
J gene: TRBJ2-3
clone size: NA

CDR3 DNA: TGCGCCAGCAGCCCACTACTCAAGACAGGCGATACGCAGTATTTT
CDR3 protein: CASSPLLKTGDTQYF
D gene: NA
V gene: TRBV10-2
J gene: TRBJ2-3
clone size: few

CDR3 DNA: TGTGCCAGCAGCAGCCTACCCCAGATAGTTACTAGCACAGATACGCAGTATTTT
CDR3 protein: CASSSLPQIVTSTDTQYF
D gene: NA
V gene: TRBV7-6
J gene: TRBJ2-3
clone size: NA

CDR3 DNA: TGTGCCAGCAGCTTAGGTCCGGGCCAGTACCAAGAGACCCAGTACTTC
CDR3 protein: CASSLGPGQYQETQYF
D gene: NA
V gene: TRBV11-2
J gene: TRBJ2-5
clone size: few

CDR3 DNA: TGTGCCACCAGCAGAGACAATACAGGGGTTGGAGAGACCCAGTACTTC
CDR3 protein: CATSRDNTGVGETQYF
D gene: TRBD1
V gene: TRBV15
J gene: TRBJ2-5
clone size: NA

CDR3 DNA: TGCGCCAGCAGCTTGGGGACTAGCGGGTTTGGAGAGACCCAGTACTTC
CDR3 protein: CASSLGTSGFGETQYF
D gene: TRBD2
V gene: TRBV5-1
J gene: TRBJ2-5
clone size: many

CDR3 DNA: TGCGCCAGCAGCCCGGAAGCAGCCACAGATACGCAGTATTTT
CDR3 protein: CASSPEAATDTQYF
D gene: NA
V gene: TRBV5-1
J gene: TRBJ2-3
clone size: NA

CDR3 DNA: TGCGCCAGCAGCCCAAAGACAGCCTCAGATACGCAGTATTTT
CDR3 protein: CASSPKTASDTQYF
D gene: NA
V gene: TRBV10-1
J gene: TRBJ2-3
clone size: many

CDR3 DNA: TGTGCCAGCAGCCCCTCGGTCGATGAGCAGTTCTTC
CDR3 protein: CASSPSVDEQFF
D gene: NA
V gene: TRBV6-2/TRBV6-3
J gene: TRBJ2-1
clone size: few

CDR3 DNA: TGTGCCAGCAGCTTGGGGTTGCTAGAGACCCAGTACTTC
CDR3 protein: CASSLGLLETQYF
D gene: NA
V gene: TRBV11-2
J gene: TRBJ2-5
clone size: NA

CDR3 DNA: TGTGCCAGCAGCTTAATCCTCGCCCCCAGCGAGACCCAGTACTTC
CDR3 protein: CASSLILAPSETQYF
D gene: NA
V gene: TRBV7-8
J gene: TRBJ2-5
clone size: few

CDR3 DNA: TGTGCCAGCAGCCAAGCACAATCACCCCTCCACTTT
CDR3 protein: CASSQAQSPLHF
D gene: NA
V gene: TRBV14
J gene: TRBJ1-6
clone size: many

CDR3 DNA: TGCAGTGCTAGAGATTTCAGGGTTGATTCACCCCTCCACTTT
CDR3 protein: CSARDFRVDSPLHF
D gene: NA
V gene: TRBV20-1
J gene: TRBJ1-6
clone size: many

CDR3 DNA: TGTGCCAGCAGTTTAGCTAGCGGGAGCCCCGGTGATACGCAGTATTTT
CDR3 protein: CASSLASGSPGDTQYF
D gene: TRBD2
V gene: TRBV12-3/TRBV12-4
J gene: TRBJ2-3
clone size: NA

CDR3 DNA: TGTGCCAGCAGTTTGTGGGGGATCAGCTCCTACAATGAGCAGTTCTTC
CDR3 protein: CASSLWGISSYNEQFF
D gene: NA
V gene: TRBV27
J gene: TRBJ2-1
clone size: few

CDR3 DNA: TGTGCCAGCAGTTATTTAGCGGGAGAAGTAGATACGCAGTATTTT
CDR3 protein: CASSYLAGEVDTQYF
D gene: TRBD2
V gene: TRBV6-4
J gene: TRBJ2-3
clone size: NA

CDR3 DNA: TGTGCCAGCAGCCAAGTTTCCGGGACAGGAACATATGGCTACACCTTC
CDR3 protein: CASSQVSGTGTYGYTF
D gene: TRBD1
V gene: TRBV14
J gene: TRBJ1-2
clone size: many

CDR3 DNA: TGTGCCAGCAGTCCGATCCAAGACGGGTATGGCTACACCTTC
CDR3 protein: CASSPIQDGYGYTF
D gene: NA
V gene: TRBV3-1
J gene: TRBJ1-2
clone size: NA

CDR3 DNA: TGCAGCGGGAACAGGGGCGAGGGCACAGATACGCAGTATTTT
CDR3 protein: CSGNRGEGTDTQYF
D gene: TRBD1
V gene: TRBV29-1
J gene: TRBJ2-3
clone size: many

CDR3 DNA: TGTGCCAGCTCACCGAGGGCAGGCCAAGAGACCCAGTACTTC
CDR3 protein: CASSPRAGQETQYF
D gene: NA
V gene: TRBV18
J gene: TRBJ2-5
clone size: NA

CDR3 DNA: TGTGCCAGCAGCACCCCGGGACAGAGACCCGAGCAGTACTTC
CDR3 protein: CASSTPGQRPEQYF
D gene: TRBD1
V gene: TRBV7-9
J gene: TRBJ2-7
clone size: few

CDR3 DNA: TGTGCCAGCAGCTTGCTGAACGGGGTCACTGAAGCTTTCTTT
CDR3 protein: CASSLLNGVTEAFF
D gene: NA
V gene: TRBV5-5
J gene: TRBJ1-1
clone size: NA

CDR3 DNA: TGTGCCAGCAGCTTGAGTCTAGCGGGAGATGAGCAGTTCTTC
CDR3 protein: CASSLSLAGDEQFF
D gene: TRBD2
V gene: TRBV7-3
J gene: TRBJ2-1
clone size: few

CDR3 DNA: TGCGCCAGCAGCTTGGGCGGGGGGGCCTCCTACAATGAGCAGTTCTTC
CDR3 protein: CASSLGGGASYNEQFF
D gene: TRBD2
V gene: TRBV5-1
J gene: TRBJ2-1
clone size: many

CDR3 DNA: TGTGCCAGCAGTGGCTGGGTAGCCAAAAACATTCAGTACTTC
CDR3 protein: CASSGWVAKNIQYF
D gene: NA
V gene: TRBV11-2
J gene: TRBJ2-4
clone size: few

CDR3 DNA: TGCAGCGTGGACATGAACAGGGAGGAATACACCTTC
CDR3 protein: CSVDMNREEYTF
D gene: NA
V gene: TRBV29-1
J gene: TRBJ1-2
clone size: NA

CDR3 DNA: TGTGCCAGCAGCCATCGACCTAGCGGCTCATTCTACGAGCAGTACTTC
CDR3 protein: CASSHRPSGSFYEQYF
D gene: TRBD2
V gene: TRBV3-1
J gene: TRBJ2-7
clone size: many

CDR3 DNA: TGTGCCATCAGTGAGACGGTGAACCGGGGGTTCTTC
CDR3 protein: CAISETVNRGFF
D gene: NA
V gene: TRBV10-3
J gene: TRBJ2-1
clone size: many

CDR3 DNA: TGTGCCCCCTCGAGGAGGGCAGTTCATAATTCACCCCTCCACTTT
CDR3 protein: CAPSRRAVHNSPLHF
D gene: NA
V gene: TRBV21-1
J gene: TRBJ1-6
clone size: many

CDR3 DNA: TGCAGTGCTAGCAGGGCCAGGGCGGATACGCAGTATTTT
CDR3 protein: CSASRARADTQYF
D gene: NA
V gene: TRBV20-1
J gene: TRBJ2-3
clone size: few

CDR3 DNA: TGTGCCAGCAGGACGACAGGGGGAGATGAGCAGTTCTTC
CDR3 protein: CASRTTGGDEQFF
D gene: NA
V gene: TRBV21-1
J gene: TRBJ2-1
clone size: NA

CDR3 DNA: TGTGCCAGCAGCTTAGGGGGACTAGCGGTTTCCTACGAGCAGTACTTC
CDR3 protein: CASSLGGLAVSYEQYF
D gene: TRBD2
V gene: TRBV7-9
J gene: TRBJ2-7
clone size: few

CDR3 DNA: TGTGCCAGCAGTCCCGGGACAGCCAGAAGCTCCTACAATGAGCAGTTCTTC
CDR3 protein: CASSPGTARSSYNEQFF
D gene: TRBD1
V gene: TRBV2
J gene: TRBJ2-1
clone size: NA

CDR3 DNA: TGTGCCAGCAGCTTTCCCGGGACGGACCCCTACGAGCAGTACTTC
CDR3 protein: CASSFPGTDPYEQYF
D gene: NA
V gene: TRBV7-9
J gene: TRBJ2-7
clone size: NA

CDR3 DNA: TGCAGTGCTCCTACTAGGATCCTCGGGGGCTACACCTTC
CDR3 protein: CSAPTRILGGYTF
D gene: NA
V gene: TRBV20-1
J gene: TRBJ1-2
clone size: few

CDR3 DNA: TGTGCCAGCGGGGACGGGAATTCACCCCTCCACTTT
CDR3 protein: CASGDGNSPLHF
D gene: NA
V gene: TRBV28
J gene: TRBJ1-6
clone size: few

CDR3 DNA: TGTGCCAGCACACAGGGTGGGGGTAGGCGGTCCGGAGGGGAGCTGTTTTTT
CDR3 protein: CASTQGGGRRSGGELFF
D gene: NA
V gene: TRBV12-3/TRBV12-4
J gene: TRBJ2-2
clone size: many

CDR3 DNA: TGTGCCAGCAGTTCCGCAACATGGGCTTTCTTT
CDR3 protein: CASSSATWAFF
D gene: NA
V gene: TRBV12-3/TRBV12-4
J gene: TRBJ1-1
clone size: many

CDR3 DNA: TGTGCCAGCATCATAAGGGCGGGGGTCACAGATACGCAGTATTTT
CDR3 protein: CASIIRAGVTDTQYF
D gene: TRBD2
V gene: TRBV7-2
J gene: TRBJ2-3
clone size: few

CDR3 DNA: TGTGCCAGCAGCTTAGTAGCGGCTTTCGGTGAGCAGTTCTTC
CDR3 protein: CASSLVAAFGEQFF
D gene: NA
V gene: TRBV7-9
J gene: TRBJ2-1
clone size: many